These 25 T cell receptor beta chains were sequenced from one sample in a study of T cell responses to AZD1222 COVID-19 vaccine. Here immunoSEQ multiplex PCR was the method, and the copy in TCRdb shows in-frame clones only, minus some. The table has about 110,000 clones, approximately 94% seen once. This material consisted of peripheral blood, taken 28 days after the second AZD1222 dose. The source of these receptors is an adult who received the AZD1222 COVID-19 vaccine.

This clone was recorded once. The rearrangement joins TRBV7-9 to TRBJ2-3; TRBD2 aligns across 11 bases. Trimming cost V 8 bases and J 2 bases; bases outside gene matches: 9. CDR3 length: 16 amino acids. In germline, CDR1 is SEHNR, CDR2 FQNEAQ (reference sequence). The chain's CDR3 is CASEGLAADYTDTQYF. CDR3 in DNA: TGTGCCAGCGAGGGACTAGCGGCCGACTACACAGATACGCAGTATTTT.

The chain is built from TRBV5-8 and TRBJ2-2; 12 nucleotides agree with TRBD1. The CDR3 covers 16 residues. Per germline, CDR1 SGHTS and CDR2 YDEGEE. Trimming took 5 bases from V and 3 from J; bases not matched to a gene: 5. Here the CDR3 reads CASRSGTGGYTGELFF. In DNA form, the CDR3 reads TGTGCCAGCAGGTCCGGGACAGGGGGCTACACCGGGGAGCTGTTTTTT.

The chain employs TRBV7-2 and TRBJ2-4; the D gene is possibly TRBD2 (5 bases). Trimming removed 0 bases at V and 1 base at J, with 10 bases between. CDR1 is SGHTA, CDR2 FQGNSA, per germline. The CDR3 covers 16 residues. Here the CDR3 reads CASSLAAGRAKNIQYF. In DNA form, the CDR3 reads TGTGCCAGCAGCTTAGCGGCGGGTAGGGCCAAAAACATTCAGTACTTC.

V gene TRBV25-1 combines with J gene TRBJ2-1; 7 positions agree with TRBD1. The CDR3 length is 16 residues. The germline gives CDR1 MGHDK, CDR2 SYGVNS. V lost 1 base and J lost 1; bases outside the gene matches: 4. CDR3 in amino acids: CASSEWAGGSYNEQFF. In nucleotides, the CDR3 is TGTGCCAGCAGTGAATGGGCAGGGGGATCCTACAATGAGCAGTTCTTC.

The rearrangement joins TRBV6-5 to TRBJ1-1; D remains unclear. Germline V gives CDR1 MNHEY, CDR2 SVGAGI. The CDR3 spans 13 residues. The V end was cut by 3 bases, the J end by 2 bases, with 7 bases between. This CDR3 is CASSYQENTEAFF. In DNA, the CDR3 is TGTGCCAGCAGTTATCAGGAAAACACTGAAGCTTTCTTT.

The genes are TRBV5-4 and TRBJ1-3; 9 bases align to TRBD1. V was clipped by 4 bases and J by 4 bases; unmatched bases: 12. Germline-derived CDR1 and CDR2 are SGHNT and YYREEE (reference sequence). This CDR3 region has 17 residues. CDR3 region: CASSLQPGTGLGNTIYF. CDR3 bases: TGTGCCAGCAGCCTACAACCCGGGACAGGGCTAGGAAACACCATATATTTT.

This chain uses TRBV7-9 with TRBJ1-3; TRBD1 matches 8 bases. The CDR3 has 15 amino acids. From germline, CDR1 is SEHNR and CDR2 FQNEAQ (reference sequence). The V gene end was trimmed by 4 bases and the J gene end by 4 bases; junction bases not matched to a gene: 6. CDR3 nucleotides: TGTGCCAGCAGCTCCCCGGACAGGGCGGGAAACACCATATATTTT. This sequence encodes CASSSPDRAGNTIYF.

This chain uses TRBV6-2 or TRBV6-3 with TRBJ2-1; no clear D. Trimming left V 5 bases short and J 0 bases short, with 8 bases between. In germline, CDR1 is MNHEY, CDR2 SVGEGT. The CDR3 loop spans 14 amino acids. CDR3 sequence reads: CASSPSSSYNEQFF. DNA of the CDR3: TGTGCCAGCAGTCCGAGTAGCTCCTACAATGAGCAGTTCTTC.

V gene TRBV6-9 combines with J gene TRBJ1-5, with 8 bases fitting TRBD1. Germline V gene sequence: CDR1 MNHGY, CDR2 SVAAGI. After removal of 5 bases from V and 6 bases from J, the junction contained 12 bases not matched to a gene. The CDR3 loop spans 16 amino acids. CDR3 sequence reads: CASSLGQALGGQPQHF. The CDR3 DNA reads TGTGCCAGCAGTCTGGGACAGGCTCTAGGAGGTCAGCCCCAGCATTTT.

The rearrangement uses TRBV19 and TRBJ2-2; no clear D. The length of the CDR3 is 12 residues. CDR1 LNHDA and CDR2 SQIVND come from the germline V gene (reference sequence). V lost 8 bases to trimming and J lost 4 bases, with 8 bases between them. Here the CDR3 reads CASYPGTGELFF. DNA of the CDR3: TGTGCCAGTTACCCTGGCACCGGGGAGCTGTTTTTT.

This chain uses TRBV12-3 or TRBV12-4 with TRBJ1-2; the D is unclear. V gave up 6 bases and J gave up 4 bases, with 12 bases separating them. This CDR3 spans 13 amino acids. As DNA, the CDR3 is TGTGCCAGCAGCCCGAGTACCTTCTATGGCTACACCTTC. Amino acid sequence: CASSPSTFYGYTF.

This chain links TRBV2 with TRBJ2-6; D gene ambiguous. The CDR3 has 16 amino acids. Germline assignment: CDR1 SNHLY and CDR2 FYNNEI. The V and J ends lost 0 bases and 1 base respectively, with 7 bases between them. As DNA, the CDR3 is TGTGCCAGCAGTGAAGCAAACGGGTCTGGGGCCAACGTCCTGACTTTC. It translates to CASSEANGSGANVLTF.

The count of this clone is one. The chain employs TRBV19 and TRBJ2-7; tentative D call: TRBD1 (5 bases). Germline values: CDR1 LNHDA, CDR2 SQIVND (reference sequence). V lost 6 bases and J lost 3, with 12 bases in between. CDR3 length: 13 residues. CDR3 sequence (DNA): TGTGCCAGTAGCCCCAGGGCAGGCTACGAGCAGTACTTC. Residues: CASSPRAGYEQYF.

The chain uses TRBV2 and TRBJ2-7, with a tentative D call TRBD2 (5 bases). Trimming stripped 6 bases from V and 1 base from J, with 7 bases between. The germline V gene has CDR1 SNHLY and CDR2 FYNNEI. There are 12 residues in the CDR3. CDR3 coding DNA: TGTGCCAGCAGAAGGGAGTCCTACGAGCAGTACTTC. Translated, it gives CASRRESYEQYF.

The chain recombines TRBV5-6 with TRBJ1-1; 10 bases agree with TRBD1. Trimming took 3 bases from V and 1 from J; bases not matched to a gene: 15. Germline CDR1 SGHDT, CDR2 YYEEEE. The CDR3 consists of 19 residues. The CDR3 loop reads CASSSPKGQGTMENTEAFF. The DNA for the CDR3 is TGTGCCAGCAGCTCGCCTAAGGGACAGGGGACGATGGAGAACACTGAAGCTTTCTTT.

This sequence joins TRBV19 and TRBJ1-2; D gene uncertain. Germline V gives CDR1 LNHDA, CDR2 SQIVND (reference sequence). V shed 3 bases and J shed 8 bases, with 10 bases lying between them. The CDR3 has 12 amino acids. This CDR3 is CASSIKTRGYTF. The CDR3 nucleotides read TGTGCCAGTAGTATTAAGACGAGAGGCTACACCTTC.

The chain is built from TRBV18 and TRBJ2-1; D uncertain. Trimming cost V 0 bases and J 7 bases, with 7 bases left between them. In germline, CDR1 is KGHSH, CDR2 LQKENI. This CDR3 is 13 amino acids long. The CDR3 DNA reads TGTGCCAGCTCACCACCGATGGGGAATGAGCAGTTCTTC. As protein: CASSPPMGNEQFF.

This chain uses TRBV5-6 with TRBJ2-7; D gene uncertain. Germline-derived CDR1 and CDR2 are SGHDT and YYEEEE. V was cut by 1 base and J by 6 bases, with 5 bases left in between. The CDR3 extends over 11 amino acids. The CDR3 here is CASSLYGEQYF. The CDR3 nucleotides read TGTGCCAGCAGCTTGTACGGCGAGCAGTACTTC.

The V call is TRBV19, the J call TRBJ2-7; no reliable D call. Looked up from germline, CDR1 is LNHDA and CDR2 is SQIVND (reference sequence). V lost 9 bases and J 3 bases, leaving 18 bases between the germline ends. This CDR3 contains 14 residues. In DNA, the CDR3 is TGTGCCAGCCGTCGCCAGCCTGGGGACTACGAGCAGTACTTC. Its translation: CASRRQPGDYEQYF.

This rearrangement joins TRBV10-1 to TRBJ1-2; 11 nucleotides line up with TRBD1. Germline V gene data show CDR1 as WNHNN and CDR2 as SYGVQD (reference sequence). V was clipped by 5 bases and J by 4 bases; unmatched bases: 3. The CDR3 covers 14 residues. In DNA, the CDR3 is TGCGCCAGCAGTACCGGGACAGGGGGCTATGGCTACACCTTC. It is translated as CASSTGTGGYGYTF.

The V call is TRBV3-1 (or the pseudogene TRBV3-2), the J call TRBJ1-1, with TRBD1 as a possible D gene (6 bases). V was shortened by 4 bases and J by 4 bases, with 13 bases between the two germline ends. The CDR3 is made up of 14 amino acids. The V gene's germline CDR1 is LGHDT and CDR2 YNNKEL (reference sequence). The CDR3 reads CASSLQGGPTEAFF. The CDR3 DNA reads TGTGCCAGCAGCCTACAGGGCGGCCCCACTGAAGCTTTCTTT.

The V and J genes are TRBV2 and TRBJ1-5; TRBD1 is a possible D gene (5 bases). The CDR3 is 13 residues long. V lost 7 bases and J lost 0, with 7 bases in between. Germline lookup yields CDR1 SNHLY and CDR2 FYNNEI. Written as DNA, the CDR3 is TGTGCCAGCATCAGGGATAGCAATCAGCCCCAGCATTTT. It codes for CASIRDSNQPQHF.

The chain combines TRBV7-2 with TRBJ2-7; D call uncertain. The CDR3 runs 15 residues. Germline loops: CDR1 SGHTA, CDR2 FQGNSA. V dropped 1 base and J dropped 3 bases, with 13 bases sitting between them. Here the CDR3 reads CASSLEGRIHYEQYF. CDR3 nucleotides: TGTGCCAGCAGCTTAGAGGGCAGGATCCACTACGAGCAGTACTTC.

The rearrangement joins TRBV4-1 to TRBJ2-1, with D perhaps matching TRBD2 (6 bases). Trimming cost V 0 bases and J 4 bases, with 10 bases left between them. CDR1 is MGHRA, CDR2 YSYEKL, per germline. The CDR3 runs to 15 residues. The CDR3 spells CASSQDGAGYNEQFF. The CDR3 nucleotides are TGCGCCAGCAGCCAAGATGGGGCGGGGTACAATGAGCAGTTCTTC.

The chain has TRBV4-1 and TRBJ1-5; D may be TRBD1 (6 bases). The CDR3 runs 16 residues. Germline V lookup: CDR1 MGHRA, CDR2 YSYEKL. V lost 0 bases to trimming and J lost 2 bases, with 11 bases between them. The chain's CDR3 is CASSQDRRGGNQPQHF. The CDR3 bases are TGCGCCAGCAGCCAAGATCGCAGGGGAGGCAATCAGCCCCAGCATTTT.